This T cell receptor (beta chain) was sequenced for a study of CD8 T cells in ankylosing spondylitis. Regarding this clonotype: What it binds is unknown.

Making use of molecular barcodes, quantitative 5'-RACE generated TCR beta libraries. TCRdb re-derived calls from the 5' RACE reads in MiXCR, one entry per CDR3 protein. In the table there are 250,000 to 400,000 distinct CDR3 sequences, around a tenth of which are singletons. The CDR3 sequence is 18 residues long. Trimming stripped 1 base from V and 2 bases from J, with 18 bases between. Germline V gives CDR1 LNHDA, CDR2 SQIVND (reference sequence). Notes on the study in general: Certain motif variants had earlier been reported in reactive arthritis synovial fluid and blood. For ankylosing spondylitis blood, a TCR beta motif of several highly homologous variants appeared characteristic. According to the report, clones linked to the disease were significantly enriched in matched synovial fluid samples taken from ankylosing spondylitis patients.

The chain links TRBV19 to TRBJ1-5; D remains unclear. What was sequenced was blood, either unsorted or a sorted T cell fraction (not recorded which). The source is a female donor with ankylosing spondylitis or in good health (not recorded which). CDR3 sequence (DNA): TGTGCCAGTAGTATAGCCGCCAGGAGGCGACGGGGCAATCAGCCCCAGCATTTT. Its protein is CASSIAARRRRGNQPQHF.